These 13 T cell receptor beta chains came from one sample sequenced in a study of human thymus T cells. Thymic tissue was derived from resections collected during corrective heart surgery. TCRdb's table, derived via immunoSEQ multiplex PCR, lists solely in-frame clones and lacks some. This sample has some 130,000 clones; about 94% occur once, and the top ten carry roughly 0.024%. Specimen: thymus tissue. All receptors come from a boy in the first two years of life with a congenital heart defect but otherwise immunologically healthy.

The V call is TRBV7-2, the J call TRBJ2-5; possible D gene TRBD1, 6 bases. Germline V gene lookup returns CDR1 SGHTA and CDR2 FQGNSA. CDR3 length: 16 residues. V was trimmed by 1 base and J by 10 bases, leaving 22 bases between them. CDR3 loop: CASSLVLVVAGENQYF. CDR3 coding DNA: TGTGCCAGCAGCTTAGTCCTGGTTGTGGCAGGGGAAAACCAGTACTTC. Filled out from reference TRBV7-2 and TRBJ2-5, the complete variable domain reads GAGVSQSPSNKVTEKGKDVELRCDPISGHTALYWYRQSLGQGLEFLIYFQGNSAPDKSGLPSDRFSAERTGGSVSTLTIQRTQQEDSAVYLCASSLVLVVAGENQYFGPGTRLLVL.

The rearrangement uses TRBV27 and TRBJ2-3; the match to TRBD2 covers 11 bases. Looked up from germline, CDR1 is MNHEY and CDR2 is SMNVEV (reference sequence). The CDR3 length is 20 residues. J lost 0 bases, V lost 6 bases, and 17 bases had no gene match. The CDR3 spells CASRPASSLSSGGSTDTQYF. The CDR3 bases are TGTGCCAGCAGGCCGGCCAGCAGTTTATCTAGCGGGGGGAGCACAGATACGCAGTATTTT.

The chain carries TRBV10-1 and TRBJ2-3; a possible D gene is TRBD2 (6 bases). Germline assignment: CDR1 WNHNN and CDR2 SYGVQD (reference sequence). Between the trimmed V and J ends, which lost 10 bases and 5 bases, there was a span of 19 bases. This CDR3 region has 14 residues. CDR3 in DNA: TGCGCCACCCGAAAGGGACTCCTCGGAGATACGCAGTATTTT. This gives the protein CATRKGLLGDTQYF.

The chain carries TRBV7-9 and TRBJ2-7; TRBD1 agrees at 12 bases. The CDR3 is 16 amino acids. From germline, CDR1 is SEHNR and CDR2 FQNEAQ (reference sequence). The V and J ends lost 4 bases and 1 base, in that order; junction bases with no gene match: 5. This CDR3 is CASSSGQGAGSYEQYF. In DNA, the CDR3 is TGTGCCAGCAGCTCGGGACAGGGGGCCGGATCCTACGAGCAGTACTTC.

V gene TRBV27 combines with J gene TRBJ1-2, with a weak D call TRBD1 (5 bases). This CDR3 region has 17 residues. Germline V gene lookup returns CDR1 MNHEY and CDR2 SMNVEV (reference sequence). With 3 bases removed from V and 4 bases from J, the gap between germline ends came to 21 bases. The DNA of the CDR3 is TGTGCCAGCAGTTTTACGACACGGGGGGGGAATTTCTATGGCTACACCTTC. Translated: CASSFTTRGGNFYGYTF.

This rearrangement joins TRBV7-2 to TRBJ2-2, with 9 bases aligning to TRBD1. The CDR3 extends over 14 amino acids. Germline CDR1 reads SGHTA; CDR2 reads FQGNSA. Germline trimming cut 5 bases from V and 7 bases from J; bases unmatched to any gene: 5. CDR3 DNA sequence: TGTGCCAGCAGCCCCGGACAGGGGTTCGGGGAGCTGTTTTTT. Its translation is CASSPGQGFGELFF.

CDR3 in DNA: TGCGCCAGCGCACGGGAACGACTAGAGAAGGCCTACGAGCAGTACTTC. This encodes CASARERLEKAYEQYF. The chain joins TRBV5-1 to TRBJ2-7, with D possibly matching TRBD2 (6 bases). The germline CDR1 and CDR2 sequences are SGHRS and YFSETQ. V was clipped by 7 bases and J by 2 bases, with 22 bases between them. This CDR3 spans 16 amino acids.

CDR3 amino acids: CATRPDKTDTQYF. The CDR3 nucleotides are TGTGCCACCCGACCAGATAAGACAGATACGCAGTATTTT. J is TRBJ2-3 and V is TRBV6-1; D gene uncertain. The CDR3 loop spans 13 amino acids. Between the trimmed V and J ends, which lost 10 bases and 3 bases, there was a span of 14 bases. Germline CDR1 is MNHNS and CDR2 is SASEGT.

The chain combines TRBV25-1 with TRBJ2-1, with TRBD2 identical over 9 bases. Germline CDR1 MGHDK, CDR2 SYGVNS. This CDR3 is built from 17 residues. J lost 5 bases, V lost 5 bases, and 13 bases had no gene match. The CDR3, as DNA: TGTGCCAGCAGTCACATTAAGCGGGGGGTCTCGAACAATGAGCAGTTCTTC. It codes for CASSHIKRGVSNNEQFF.

The chain recombines TRBV27 with TRBJ2-3; 16 bases are shared with TRBD2. Losses at the gene ends were 0 bases for V and 1 base for J; bases not matched to a gene: 7. The CDR3 totals 20 residues. From germline, CDR1 is MNHEY and CDR2 SMNVEV (reference sequence). The CDR3: CASSLSWGLAGGPGTDTQYF. The CDR3 DNA sequence: TGTGCCAGCAGTTTATCGTGGGGACTAGCGGGGGGGCCCGGCACAGATACGCAGTATTTT.

The rearrangement joins TRBV9 to TRBJ2-7, with D maybe TRBD2 (6 bases). CDR3 length equals 16 residues. Germline CDR1 SGDLS, CDR2 YYNGEE. V was cut by 4 bases and J by 5 bases, with 22 bases left in between. The CDR3 DNA follows: TGTGCCAGCAGCCCCCAAAACCAGGGAGGACGAGACGAGCAGTACTTC. Protein product: CASSPQNQGGRDEQYF.

The J gene is TRBJ2-7, the V gene TRBV28; TRBD1 or TRBD2 may be the D gene (5 bases each). V lost 6 bases and J 5 bases, leaving 17 bases between the germline ends. Germline V gene lookup returns CDR1 MDHEN and CDR2 SYDVKM. This CDR3 has 14 residues. CDR3 bases: TGTGCCAGCAGCCCTTGGCAGGGACCCAACGAGCAGTACTTC. Its protein is CASSPWQGPNEQYF.

This sequence joins TRBV14 and TRBJ2-1, with D possibly TRBD1 on 5 matching bases. Germline CDR1 SGHDN, CDR2 FVKESK. The CDR3 sequence is 13 residues long. Between the trimmed V and J ends, which lost 3 bases and 15 bases, there was a span of 18 bases. CDR3 nucleotide sequence: TGTGCCAGCAGCCACCCCAAGGCAGGGCCCAGGTTCTTC. It yields the protein CASSHPKAGPRFF.